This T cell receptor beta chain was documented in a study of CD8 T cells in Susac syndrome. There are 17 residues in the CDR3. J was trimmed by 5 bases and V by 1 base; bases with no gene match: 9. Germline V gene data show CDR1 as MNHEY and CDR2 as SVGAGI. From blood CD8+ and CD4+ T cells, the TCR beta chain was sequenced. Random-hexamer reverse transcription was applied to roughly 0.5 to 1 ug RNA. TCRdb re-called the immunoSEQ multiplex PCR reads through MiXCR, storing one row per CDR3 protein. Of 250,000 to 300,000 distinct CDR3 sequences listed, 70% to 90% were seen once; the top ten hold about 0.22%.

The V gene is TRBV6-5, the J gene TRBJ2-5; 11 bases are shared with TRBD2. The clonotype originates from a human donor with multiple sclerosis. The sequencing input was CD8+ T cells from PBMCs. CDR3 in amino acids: CASSYWLAGGPGETQYF. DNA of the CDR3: TGTGCCAGCAGTTACTGGCTAGCGGGAGGTCCGGGGGAGACCCAGTACTTC.